One sample yielded the 15 T cell receptor beta chains listed below, sequenced in a study of blood T cell repertoires in COVID-19. The assay was immunoSEQ multiplex PCR, and TCRdb's table has in-frame clones only and misses some. The table records some 220,000 clones, 85% of them present only once. The sequenced sample consisted of peripheral blood. These receptors were taken from an older woman with active or convalescent COVID-19.

The chain uses TRBV20-1 and TRBJ1-3; weak D call: TRBD1 (5 bases). Trimming left V 3 bases short and J 0 bases short, with 12 bases between. The CDR3 runs 15 residues. CDR1 and CDR2 (germline): DFQATT, SNEGSKA (reference sequence). This chain's CDR3 is CSASGGVLSGNTIYF. The CDR3 bases are TGCAGTGCTAGTGGGGGAGTACTCTCTGGAAACACCATATATTTT.

The chain has TRBV11-3 and TRBJ2-7; D is undetermined. This CDR3 comprises 11 residues. The germline V and J ends were trimmed by 4 bases and 5 bases, with 6 bases remaining between them. Germline-derived CDR1 and CDR2 are SGHNT and YENEEA. The CDR3 sequence is CASSSVDEQYF. The DNA for the CDR3 is TGTGCCAGCAGCTCGGTCGACGAGCAGTACTTC.

The chain couples TRBV15 to TRBJ1-5; 9 positions agree with TRBD1. Germline CDR1 is LNHNV and CDR2 is YYDKDF (reference sequence). The junction had 6 bases not matched to a gene; V was cut back by 8 bases and J by 10 bases. The CDR3 sequence is 12 residues long. The CDR3 DNA sequence: TGTGCCACCGGACAGGGGACTGAACCCCAGCATTTT. Translating gives CATGQGTEPQHF.

The chain employs TRBV28 and TRBJ1-5; D is undetermined. The CDR3 covers 19 residues. Germline V gene sequence: CDR1 MDHEN, CDR2 SYDVKM. V lost 3 bases, J lost 0 bases, and 21 bases lay in between. CDR3 residues: CASSFPHPRGADSNQPQHF. The CDR3 DNA reads TGTGCCAGCAGTTTCCCTCACCCCCGGGGAGCGGATAGCAATCAGCCCCAGCATTTT.

The V gene is TRBV29-1, the J gene TRBJ2-2; 8 bases line up with TRBD1. Trimming at V came to 4 bases and at J to 3 bases, leaving 7 bases not matched to a gene. The CDR3 consists of 15 residues. CDR1 SQVTM and CDR2 ANQGSEA come from the germline V gene. The DNA for the CDR3 is TGCAGCGTTGTGGCAGGGGGCATGTACACCGGGGAGCTGTTTTTT. It yields the protein CSVVAGGMYTGELFF.

The J gene is TRBJ1-5, the V gene TRBV28; 8 bases match TRBD1. This CDR3 has 14 amino acids. With 5 bases clipped from V and 5 bases from J, the junction kept 5 bases outside the gene matches. Germline CDR1 is MDHEN and CDR2 is SYDVKM. CDR3 in amino acids: CASSAGQEHQPQHF. CDR3 nucleotide sequence: TGTGCCAGCAGTGCGGGACAGGAGCATCAGCCCCAGCATTTT. The full variable domain, completed using reference TRBV28 and TRBJ1-5, is DVKVTQSSRYLVKRTGEKVFLECVQDMDHENMFWYRQDPGLGLRLIYFSYDVKMKEKGDIPEGYSVSREKKERFSLILESASTNQTSMYLCASSAGQEHQPQHFGDGTRLSIL.

The chain joins TRBV6-2 or TRBV6-3 to TRBJ1-6; D is perhaps TRBD1 (6 bases). The CDR3 is made up of 19 amino acids. Trimming pared 0 bases from V and 6 bases from J, leaving 21 bases between. Looked up from germline, CDR1 is MNHEY and CDR2 is SVGEGT. The CDR3 reads CASSYSRTPSGEGNSPLHF. CDR3 coding DNA: TGTGCCAGCAGTTACTCTCGAACGCCGTCAGGGGAAGGTAATTCACCCCTCCACTTT.

This chain connects TRBV11-3 to TRBJ2-2; the D gene is possibly TRBD1 (5 bases). Germline V gene data show CDR1 as SGHNT and CDR2 as YENEEA. Trimming pared 5 bases from V and 4 bases from J, leaving 11 bases between. The length of the CDR3 is 14 residues. The CDR3 loop is CASSQRGFTGELFF. In DNA, the CDR3 is TGTGCCAGCAGCCAAAGGGGTTTCACCGGGGAGCTGTTTTTT.

This clone was detected a few times. Other DNA sequences within the sample encode an identical CDR3. This rearrangement joins TRBV30 to TRBJ1-5, with a weak D call TRBD1 (5 bases). Trimming removed 0 bases from V and 0 bases from J, with 15 bases in between. The CDR3 contains 17 residues. Germline-derived CDR1 and CDR2 are GTSNPN and SVGIG (reference sequence). CDR3 protein: CAWSVPGDRYSNQPQHF. DNA for the CDR3: TGTGCCTGGAGTGTACCGGGAGACAGATATAGCAATCAGCCCCAGCATTTT.

This clone showed up just once. J is TRBJ2-5 and V is TRBV19; TRBD2 is a possible D gene (6 bases). Germline V gene data show CDR1 as LNHDA and CDR2 as SQIVND (reference sequence). The ends were cut back, 4 bases at V and 2 bases at J, with 14 bases in the middle. The CDR3 totals 15 residues. The CDR3 DNA is TGTGCCAGTAGTACCCCGACTAGAGGGCAAGAGACCCAGTACTTC. Its translation: CASSTPTRGQETQYF. Full variable domain (rest looked up from reference TRBV19 and TRBJ2-5): DGGITQSPKYLFRKEGQNVTLSCEQNLNHDAMYWYRQDPGQGLRLIYYSQIVNDFQKGDIAEGYSVSREKKESFPLTVTSAQKNPTAFYLCASSTPTRGQETQYFGPGTRLLVL.

As DNA, the CDR3 is TGCGCCAGCAGCTTGGGAAGACTCGGAGATACGCAGTATTTT. Translated, it gives CASSLGRLGDTQYF. The V gene is TRBV5-1, the J gene TRBJ2-3; D uncertain. The germline V gene has CDR1 SGHRS and CDR2 YFSETQ. This CDR3 spans 14 amino acids. The V gene lost 0 bases and the J gene lost 5 bases, with 10 bases spanning the gap.

The chain links TRBV4-1 to TRBJ1-1, with D maybe TRBD1 (6 bases). Per the germline V gene, CDR1 is MGHRA and CDR2 is YSYEKL. Deletions cut 2 bases from V and 4 bases from J, with 14 bases between. This CDR3 contains 15 residues. CDR3 residues: CASSQRGGPGTEAFF. CDR3 sequence (DNA): TGCGCCAGCAGCCAAAGGGGGGGTCCGGGCACTGAAGCTTTCTTT.

The genes are TRBV7-8 and TRBJ2-7; TRBD2 matches at 12 bases. V dropped 5 bases and J dropped 9; count of bases not matched to a gene: 20. The CDR3 sequence is 18 residues long. Germline values: CDR1 SGHVS, CDR2 FQNEAQ. The CDR3, as DNA: TGTGCCAGCAGCGCGTCGGCTAGCGGGAGGGCCGGACGATTTGGGCAGTACTTC. It codes for CASSASASGRAGRFGQYF.

V and J are TRBV6-6 and TRBJ2-2; a possible D gene is TRBD1 (5 bases). The CDR3 is 15 residues long. Germline loops: CDR1 MNHNY, CDR2 SVGAGI (reference sequence). The V and J ends lost 5 bases and 1 base respectively, with 11 bases between them. The CDR3 region has the DNA TGTGCCAGCAGTCTACTCGGACAGAACACCGGGGAGCTGTTTTTT. Protein product: CASSLLGQNTGELFF.

This clone came up many times. CDR3 loop: CASSLGGSGSPLHF. In DNA form, the CDR3 reads TGTGCCAGCAGCTTAGGAGGGTCTGGGTCACCCCTCCACTTT. This chain connects TRBV7-9 to TRBJ1-6; D gene unclear. V lost 1 base to trimming and J lost 10 bases, with 11 bases between them. In germline, CDR1 is SEHNR, CDR2 FQNEAQ (reference sequence). CDR3 length equals 14 residues.